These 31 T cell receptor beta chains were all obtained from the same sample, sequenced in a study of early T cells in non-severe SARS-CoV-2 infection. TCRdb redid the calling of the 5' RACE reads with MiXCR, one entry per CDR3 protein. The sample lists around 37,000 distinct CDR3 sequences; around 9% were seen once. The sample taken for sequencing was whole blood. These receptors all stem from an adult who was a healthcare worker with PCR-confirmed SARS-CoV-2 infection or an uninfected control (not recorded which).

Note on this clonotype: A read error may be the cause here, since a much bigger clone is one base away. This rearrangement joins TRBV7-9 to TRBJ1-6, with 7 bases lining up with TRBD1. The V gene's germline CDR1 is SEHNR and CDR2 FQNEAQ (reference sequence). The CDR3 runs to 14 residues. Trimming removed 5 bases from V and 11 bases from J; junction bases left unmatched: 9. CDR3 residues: CASSQGQVKAPLHF. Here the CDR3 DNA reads TGTGCCAGCAGCCAAGGACAGGTGAAGGCACCCCTCCACTTT.

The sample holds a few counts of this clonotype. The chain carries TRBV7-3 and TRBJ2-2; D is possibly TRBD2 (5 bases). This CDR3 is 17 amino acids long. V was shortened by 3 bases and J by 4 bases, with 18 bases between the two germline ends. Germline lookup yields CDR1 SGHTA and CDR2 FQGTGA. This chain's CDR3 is CASSFEPPGVGTGELFF. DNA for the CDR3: TGTGCCAGCAGCTTCGAGCCGCCCGGGGTGGGCACCGGGGAGCTGTTTTTT.

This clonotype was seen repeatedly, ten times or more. The CDR3 nucleotides are TGTGCCAGCAGTTTATTGTCTCTACCAGGGACCGGGGAGCTGTTTTTT. Its protein is CASSLLSLPGTGELFF. The rearrangement links TRBV27 to TRBJ2-2; D perhaps matches TRBD1 (5 bases). Trimming stripped 1 base from V and 5 bases from J, with 14 bases between. The CDR3 is 16 residues long. In germline, CDR1 is MNHEY, CDR2 SMNVEV (reference sequence).

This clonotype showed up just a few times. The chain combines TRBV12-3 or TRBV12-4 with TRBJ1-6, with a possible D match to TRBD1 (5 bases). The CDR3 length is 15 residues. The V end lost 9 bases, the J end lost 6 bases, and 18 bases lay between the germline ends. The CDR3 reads CASTHGQGVNSPLHF. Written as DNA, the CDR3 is TGTGCCAGTACCCACGGGCAGGGCGTTAATTCACCCCTCCACTTT.

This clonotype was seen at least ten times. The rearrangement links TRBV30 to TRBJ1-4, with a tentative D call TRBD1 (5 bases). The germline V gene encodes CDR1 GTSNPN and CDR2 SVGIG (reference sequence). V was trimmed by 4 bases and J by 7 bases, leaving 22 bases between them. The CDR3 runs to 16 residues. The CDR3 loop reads CAWTPPGRRRGEKLFF. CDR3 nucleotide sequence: TGTGCCTGGACCCCACCAGGGAGGAGGCGGGGTGAAAAACTGTTTTTT.

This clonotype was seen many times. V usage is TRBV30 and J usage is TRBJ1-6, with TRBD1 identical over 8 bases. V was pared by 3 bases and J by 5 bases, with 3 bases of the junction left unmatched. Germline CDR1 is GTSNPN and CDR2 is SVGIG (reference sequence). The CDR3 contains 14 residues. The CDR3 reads CAWSAGQDNSPLHF. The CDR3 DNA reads TGTGCCTGGAGCGCGGGACAGGATAATTCACCCCTCCACTTT.

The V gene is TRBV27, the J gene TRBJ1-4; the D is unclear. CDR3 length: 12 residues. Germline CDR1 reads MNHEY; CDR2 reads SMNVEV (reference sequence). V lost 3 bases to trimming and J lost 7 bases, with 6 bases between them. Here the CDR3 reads CASSFPGEKLFF. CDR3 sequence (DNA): TGTGCCAGCAGTTTTCCGGGTGAAAAACTGTTTTTT.

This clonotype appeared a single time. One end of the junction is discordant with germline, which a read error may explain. CDR3 loop: CVSQRDSNYGYTF. CDR3 nucleotides: TGTGTCAGCCAACGGGACAGCAACTATGGCTACACCTTC. The chain uses TRBV6-2 or TRBV6-3 and TRBJ1-2, with 7 bases matching TRBD1. The CDR3 runs to 13 residues. Looked up from germline, CDR1 is MNHEY and CDR2 is SVGEGT.

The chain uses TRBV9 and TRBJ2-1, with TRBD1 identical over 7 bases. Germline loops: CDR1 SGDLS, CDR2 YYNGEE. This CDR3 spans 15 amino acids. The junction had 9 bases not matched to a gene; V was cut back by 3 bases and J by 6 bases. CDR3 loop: CASSAYTGARNEQFF. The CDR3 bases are TGTGCCAGCAGCGCTTACACAGGGGCACGCAATGAGCAGTTCTTC.

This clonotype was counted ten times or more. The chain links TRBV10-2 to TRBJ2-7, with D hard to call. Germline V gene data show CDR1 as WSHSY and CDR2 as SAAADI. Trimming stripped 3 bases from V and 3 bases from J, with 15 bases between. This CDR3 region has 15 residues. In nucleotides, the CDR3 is TGCGCCAGCAGTGATGGGCAACCGGAAAGCTACGAGCAGTACTTC. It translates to CASSDGQPESYEQYF.

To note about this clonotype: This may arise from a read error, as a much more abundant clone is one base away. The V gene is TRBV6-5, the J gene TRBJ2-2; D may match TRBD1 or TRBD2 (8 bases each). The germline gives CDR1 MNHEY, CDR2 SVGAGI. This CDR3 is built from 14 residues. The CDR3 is CASTQDRVGGEPFF. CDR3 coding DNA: TGTGCCAGCACCCAGGACAGGGTCGGGGGGGAGCCGTTTTTT.

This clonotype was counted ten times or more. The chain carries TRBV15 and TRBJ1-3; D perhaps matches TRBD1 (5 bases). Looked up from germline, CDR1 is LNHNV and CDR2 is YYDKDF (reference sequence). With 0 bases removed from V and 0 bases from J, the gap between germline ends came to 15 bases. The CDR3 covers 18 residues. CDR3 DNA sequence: TGTGCCACCAGCAGAGACTCGGCAGGGACCTTCTCTGGAAACACCATATATTTT. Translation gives CATSRDSAGTFSGNTIYF.

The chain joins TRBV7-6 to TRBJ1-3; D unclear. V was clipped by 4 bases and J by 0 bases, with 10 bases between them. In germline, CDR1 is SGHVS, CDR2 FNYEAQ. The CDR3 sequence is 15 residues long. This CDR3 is CASSSWSGSGNTIYF. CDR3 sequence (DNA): TGTGCCAGCAGCTCATGGTCCGGCTCTGGAAACACCATATATTTT.

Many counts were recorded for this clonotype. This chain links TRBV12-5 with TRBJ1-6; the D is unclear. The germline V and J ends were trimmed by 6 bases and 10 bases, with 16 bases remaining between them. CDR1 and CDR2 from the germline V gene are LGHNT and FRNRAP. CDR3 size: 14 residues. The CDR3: CASGRSPEGSPLHF. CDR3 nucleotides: TGTGCTAGTGGCCGGTCCCCTGAGGGATCACCCCTCCACTTT.

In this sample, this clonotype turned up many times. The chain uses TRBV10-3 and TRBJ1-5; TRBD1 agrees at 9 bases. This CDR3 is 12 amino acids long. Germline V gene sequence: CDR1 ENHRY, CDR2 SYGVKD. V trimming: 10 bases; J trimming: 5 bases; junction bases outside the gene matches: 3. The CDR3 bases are TGTGCCACCCGACAGGGGGATCAGCCCCAGCATTTT. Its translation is CATRQGDQPQHF.

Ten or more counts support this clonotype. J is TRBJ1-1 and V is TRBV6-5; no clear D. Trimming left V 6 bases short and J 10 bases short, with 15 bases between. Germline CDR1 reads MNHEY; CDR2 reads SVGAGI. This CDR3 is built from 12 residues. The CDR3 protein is CASSPTSFGAFF. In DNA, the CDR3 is TGTGCCAGCAGCCCCACCTCCTTCGGAGCTTTCTTT.

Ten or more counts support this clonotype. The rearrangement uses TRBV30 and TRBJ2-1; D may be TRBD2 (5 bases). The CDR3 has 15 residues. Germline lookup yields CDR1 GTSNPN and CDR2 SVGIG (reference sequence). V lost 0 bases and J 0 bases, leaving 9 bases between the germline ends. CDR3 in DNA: TGTGCCTGGAGTGTGAAGCGGAGCTCCTACAATGAGCAGTTCTTC. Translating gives CAWSVKRSSYNEQFF.

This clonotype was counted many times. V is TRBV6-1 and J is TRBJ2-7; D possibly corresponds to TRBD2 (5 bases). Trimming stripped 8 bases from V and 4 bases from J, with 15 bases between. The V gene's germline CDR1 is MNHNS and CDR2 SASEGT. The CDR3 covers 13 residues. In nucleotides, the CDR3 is TGTGCCAGCCAAGACTACCTCGGGTACGAGCAGTACTTC. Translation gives CASQDYLGYEQYF.

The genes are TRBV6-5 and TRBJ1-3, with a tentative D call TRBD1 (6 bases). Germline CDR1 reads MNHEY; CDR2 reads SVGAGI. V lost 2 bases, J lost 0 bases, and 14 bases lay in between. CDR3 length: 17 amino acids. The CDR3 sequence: CASSYARDIFSGNTIYF. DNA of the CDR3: TGTGCCAGCAGTTACGCCCGGGACATCTTCTCTGGAAACACCATATATTTT.

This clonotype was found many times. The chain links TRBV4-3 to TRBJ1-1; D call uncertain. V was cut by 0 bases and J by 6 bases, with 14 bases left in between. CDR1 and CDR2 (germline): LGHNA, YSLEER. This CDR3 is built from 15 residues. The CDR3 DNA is TGCGCCAGCAGCCAAGATAGCCGGGGTTTATCTGAAGCTTTCTTT. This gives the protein CASSQDSRGLSEAFF.

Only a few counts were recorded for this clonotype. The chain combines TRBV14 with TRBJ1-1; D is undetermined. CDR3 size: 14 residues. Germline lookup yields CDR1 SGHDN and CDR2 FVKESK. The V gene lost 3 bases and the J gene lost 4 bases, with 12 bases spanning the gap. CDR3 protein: CASSQALDGTEAFF. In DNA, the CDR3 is TGTGCCAGCAGCCAGGCCCTCGACGGCACTGAAGCTTTCTTT.

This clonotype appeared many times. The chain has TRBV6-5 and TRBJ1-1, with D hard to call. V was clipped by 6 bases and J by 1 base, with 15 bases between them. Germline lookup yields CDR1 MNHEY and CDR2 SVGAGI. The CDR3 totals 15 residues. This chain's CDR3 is CASRERWAGNTEAFF. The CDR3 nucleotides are TGTGCCAGCAGGGAGCGCTGGGCGGGGAACACTGAAGCTTTCTTT.

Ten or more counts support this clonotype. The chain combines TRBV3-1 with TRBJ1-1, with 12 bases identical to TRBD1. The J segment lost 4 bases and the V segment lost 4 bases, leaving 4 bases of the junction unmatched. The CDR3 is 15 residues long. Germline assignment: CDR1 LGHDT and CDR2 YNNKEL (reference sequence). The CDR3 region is CASSLRGQGATEAFF. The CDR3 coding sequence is TGTGCCAGCAGCCTAAGGGGACAGGGGGCCACTGAAGCTTTCTTT.

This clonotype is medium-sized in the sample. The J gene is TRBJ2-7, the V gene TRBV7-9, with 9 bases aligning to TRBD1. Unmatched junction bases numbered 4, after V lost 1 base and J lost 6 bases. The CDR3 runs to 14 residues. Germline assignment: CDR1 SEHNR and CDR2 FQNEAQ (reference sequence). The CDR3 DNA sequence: TGTGCCAGCAGCTTAGTTGGGGACAGGGTCGAGCAGTACTTC. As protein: CASSLVGDRVEQYF.

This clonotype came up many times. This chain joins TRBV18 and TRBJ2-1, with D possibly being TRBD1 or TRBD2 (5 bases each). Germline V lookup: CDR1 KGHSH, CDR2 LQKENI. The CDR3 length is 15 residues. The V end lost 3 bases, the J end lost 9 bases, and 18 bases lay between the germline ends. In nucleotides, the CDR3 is TGTGCCAGCTCACCTCCCTCGGGGCCGGGCTTTGAGCAGTTCTTC. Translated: CASSPPSGPGFEQFF.

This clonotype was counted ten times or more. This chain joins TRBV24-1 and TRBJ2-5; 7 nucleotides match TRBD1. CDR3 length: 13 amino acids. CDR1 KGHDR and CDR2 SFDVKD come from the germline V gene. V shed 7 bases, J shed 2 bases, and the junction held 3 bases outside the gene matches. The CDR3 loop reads CATSGTEQETQYF. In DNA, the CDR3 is TGTGCCACCAGCGGGACAGAGCAAGAGACCCAGTACTTC.

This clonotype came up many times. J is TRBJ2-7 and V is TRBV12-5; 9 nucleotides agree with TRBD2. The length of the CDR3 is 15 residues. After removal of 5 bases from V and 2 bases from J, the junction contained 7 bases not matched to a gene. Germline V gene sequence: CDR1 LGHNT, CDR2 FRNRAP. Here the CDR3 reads CASGPRERGAYEQYF. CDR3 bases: TGTGCTAGTGGTCCGAGAGAGCGGGGGGCCTACGAGCAGTACTTC. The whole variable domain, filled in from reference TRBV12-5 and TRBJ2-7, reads DARVTQTPRHKVTEMGQEVTMRCQPILGHNTVFWYRQTMMQGLELLAYFRNRAPLDDSGMPKDRFSAEMPDATLATLKIQPSEPRDSAVYFCASGPRERGAYEQYFGPGTRLTVT.

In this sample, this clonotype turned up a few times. CDR3 DNA sequence: TGTGCCAGTAGTATAGGATTTGGCAGCCCCTACGAGCAGTACTTC. Translating it yields CASSIGFGSPYEQYF. V and J are TRBV19 and TRBJ2-7; D remains ambiguous. CDR3 size: 15 residues. Trimming cost V 1 base and J 2 bases, with 12 bases left between them. Germline assignment: CDR1 LNHDA and CDR2 SQIVND (reference sequence).

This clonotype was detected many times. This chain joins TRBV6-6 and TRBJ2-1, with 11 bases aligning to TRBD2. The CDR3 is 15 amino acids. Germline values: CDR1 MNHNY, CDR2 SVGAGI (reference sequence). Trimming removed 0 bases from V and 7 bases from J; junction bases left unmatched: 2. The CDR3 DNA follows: TGTGCCAGCAGTTACTCCGCTAGCGGGGGGAATGAGCAGTTCTTC. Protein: CASSYSASGGNEQFF.

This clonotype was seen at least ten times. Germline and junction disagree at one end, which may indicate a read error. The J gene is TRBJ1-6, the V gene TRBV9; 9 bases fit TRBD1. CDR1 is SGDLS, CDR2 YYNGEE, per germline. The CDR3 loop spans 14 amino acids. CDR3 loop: CASNPGQGNSPLHF. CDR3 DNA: TGTGCCAGCAACCCGGGACAGGGAAATTCACCTCTCCACTTT.

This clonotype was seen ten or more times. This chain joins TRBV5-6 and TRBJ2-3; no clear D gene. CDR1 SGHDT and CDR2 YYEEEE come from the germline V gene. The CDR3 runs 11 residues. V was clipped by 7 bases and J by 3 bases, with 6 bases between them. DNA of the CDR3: TGTGCCAGCCGGCGGACAGATACGCAGTATTTT. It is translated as CASRRTDTQYF.